In its sample, the clone carrying this T cell receptor beta chain was seen a few times. Its specificity is not known. The data were taken from a study of human T cells and chemical hapten exposure. General study points: Every donor had alopecia, and their immune response may therefore differ from healthy people's. With patch test score, the counts of PT1 expanded TCRs showed a positive correlation. Relative to control repertoires, expanded TCRs gave rise to significantly more large CDR3 similarity clusters.

TCRdb redid the calling of the RACE reads with MiXCR, one entry per CDR3 protein. This table has about 120,000 distinct CDR3 sequences, roughly 14% appearing once. Time point here: pre-sensitization, week 0. The treatment was: therapeutic diphenylcyclopropenone sensitization with weekly scalp DPC. Trimming left V 1 base short and J 2 bases short, with 10 bases between. The CDR3 spans 15 residues. CDR1 and CDR2 (germline): LNHDA, SQIVND (reference sequence). V is TRBV19 and J is TRBJ2-3; D is unclear. The material was whole blood, obtained in connection with sensitization to the hapten diphenylcyclopropenone (DPC). The origin of this receptor is a woman between 18 and 29 years old with alopecia areata. Some clones in this sample may be carry-over from other donors' samples. The CDR3 loop reads CASSIVPGSTDTQYF. Written as DNA, the CDR3 is TGTGCCAGTAGTATAGTGCCAGGCTCCACAGATACGCAGTATTTT.